This entry lists 17 T cell receptor beta chains sequenced from one sample in a study of identifying expanded T cells in peripheral blood. Data came from immunoSEQ multiplex PCR; TCRdb stores just in-frame clones and leaves some out. Counted here are 60,000 to 65,000 clones, about 83% occurring once; the ten biggest clones make up about a fifth. Sequencing was done on a sample of blood. All receptors come from a person aged 18 to 70 in good health.

This rearrangement joins TRBV5-1 to TRBJ2-7; D is perhaps TRBD2 (7 bases). The V gene lost 0 bases and the J gene lost 6 bases, with 22 bases spanning the gap. The CDR3 totals 17 residues. Germline V lookup: CDR1 SGHRS, CDR2 YFSETQ. CDR3 protein: CASSLGPPGGGQFEQYV. CDR3 nucleotide sequence: TGCGCCAGCAGCTTGGGCCCTCCTGGGGGGGGGCAGTTCGAGCAGTACGTC.

The V and J genes are TRBV18 and TRBJ2-7; D uncertain. V lost 3 bases to trimming and J lost 6 bases, with 9 bases between them. Germline CDR1 and CDR2: KGHSH and LQKENI. The CDR3 extends over 12 amino acids. The CDR3 here is CASSPTLGEQYF. CDR3 bases: TGTGCCAGCTCACCTACACTGGGCGAGCAGTACTTC.

As regards this clone: This same CDR3 is encoded by further DNA sequences in the sample. The chain employs TRBV15 and TRBJ2-4; D is ambiguous. Trimming cost V 5 bases and J 8 bases, with 10 bases left between them. This CDR3 spans 12 amino acids. CDR1 and CDR2 (germline): LNHNV, YYDKDF (reference sequence). The CDR3 here is CATSEPPDIQYF. CDR3 sequence (DNA): TGTGCCACCAGCGAGCCCCCAGACATTCAGTACTTC.

This clone has just a few counts. This chain connects TRBV5-5 to TRBJ1-4; D is undetermined. Germline V gene sequence: CDR1 SGHKS, CDR2 YYEKEE (reference sequence). With 1 base removed from V and 4 bases from J, the gap between germline ends came to 11 bases. The CDR3 extends over 15 amino acids. CDR3 protein: CASSLLGPSNEKLFF. CDR3 bases: TGTGCCAGCAGCTTGTTAGGGCCGAGTAATGAAAAACTGTTTTTT. Complete variable domain (other parts from reference TRBV5-5 and TRBJ1-4): DAGVTQSPTHLIKTRGQQVTLRCSPISGHKSVSWYQQVLGQGPQFIFQYYEKEERGRGNFPDRFSARQFPNYSSELNVNALLLGDSALYLCASSLLGPSNEKLFFGSGTQLSVL.

V and J are TRBV7-2 and TRBJ2-7, with TRBD2 matching 9 bases. The J segment lost 7 bases and the V segment lost 5 bases, leaving 21 bases of the junction unmatched. Germline V gene sequence: CDR1 SGHTA, CDR2 FQGNSA. The CDR3 runs 18 residues. CDR3: CASSIILGLRGGYLEQYF. The CDR3 DNA reads as TGTGCCAGCAGCATAATCTTGGGGCTGCGGGGGGGGTATTTGGAGCAGTACTTC.

The V call is TRBV10-2, the J call TRBJ2-7, with TRBD2 matching 13 bases. This CDR3 spans 15 amino acids. J was trimmed by 4 bases and V by 7 bases; bases with no gene match: 7. From germline, CDR1 is WSHSY and CDR2 SAAADI. CDR3 DNA: TGCGCCAGCAAATTGGGGACTAGCGGGATGTACGAGCAGTACTTC. Amino acid sequence: CASKLGTSGMYEQYF.

V is TRBV5-1 and J is TRBJ1-1; D unclear. Germline loops: CDR1 SGHRS, CDR2 YFSETQ. The length of the CDR3 is 13 residues. V was cut by 4 bases and J by 3 bases, with 10 bases left in between. The CDR3 is CASSPPGDTEAFF. CDR3 coding DNA: TGCGCCAGCAGCCCCCCCGGGGACACTGAAGCTTTCTTT.

In its sample, this clone was seen many times. The chain is built from TRBV7-9 and TRBJ1-1; 8 positions agree with TRBD1. J gave up 0 bases and V 7 bases, and 13 bases lay outside the gene matches. CDR1 and CDR2 from the germline V gene are SEHNR and FQNEAQ (reference sequence). CDR3 length: 17 residues. This chain's CDR3 is CASTNHDRTGMNTEAFF. The CDR3 DNA is TGTGCCAGCACCAATCACGATAGGACAGGGATGAACACTGAAGCTTTCTTT. Full variable domain (missing parts from reference TRBV7-9 and TRBJ1-1): DTGVSQNPRHKITKRGQNVTFRCDPISEHNRLYWYRQTLGQGPEFLTYFQNEAQLEKSRLLSDRFSAERPKGSFSTLEIQRTEQGDSAMYLCASTNHDRTGMNTEAFFGQGTRLTVV.

V usage is TRBV4-1 and J usage is TRBJ2-1, with D uncertain. V dropped 2 bases and J dropped 5 bases, with 10 bases sitting between them. The germline V gene has CDR1 MGHRA and CDR2 YSYEKL. The CDR3 loop spans 14 amino acids. Here the CDR3 reads CASSQNAEHNEQFF. CDR3 bases: TGCGCCAGCAGCCAAAACGCAGAACACAATGAGCAGTTCTTC.

This chain links TRBV10-2 with TRBJ2-7, with a possible D match to TRBD1 (7 bases). The germline V gene encodes CDR1 WSHSY and CDR2 SAAADI. V dropped 7 bases and J dropped 8 bases, with 18 bases sitting between them. CDR3 length: 13 amino acids. The CDR3 loop reads CASKTGEAEKQYV. The CDR3 DNA reads TGCGCCAGCAAAACAGGGGAGGCCGAGAAGCAGTACGTC.

This rearrangement joins TRBV30 to TRBJ2-1, with D maybe TRBD1 (6 bases). Germline V lookup: CDR1 GTSNPN, CDR2 SVGIG (reference sequence). The CDR3 spans 15 residues. Trimming took off 2 bases at V and 4 bases at J, with 15 bases between the two ends. CDR3: CAWSLTGTFYNEQFF. The DNA of the CDR3 is TGTGCCTGGAGTTTAACCGGGACATTTTACAATGAGCAGTTCTTC.

This sequence joins TRBV5-4 and TRBJ2-1; 13 bases agree with TRBD2. Germline lookup yields CDR1 SGHNT and CDR2 YYREEE (reference sequence). V was pared by 5 bases and J by 10 bases, with 6 bases of the junction left unmatched. The CDR3 spans 14 residues. This CDR3 is CASRPGLAGNEQFF. Here the CDR3 DNA reads TGTGCCAGCAGGCCGGGACTAGCGGGAAACGAGCAGTTCTTC.

The chain joins TRBV5-1 to TRBJ2-1, with D perhaps matching TRBD1 (5 bases). V was clipped by 1 base and J by 9 bases, with 14 bases between them. CDR1 is SGHRS, CDR2 YFSETQ, per germline. The CDR3 is 14 residues long. CDR3 protein: CASSLRQGRSEQFF. The CDR3 coding sequence is TGCGCCAGCAGCTTGCGGCAGGGTAGGAGTGAGCAGTTCTTC.

V usage is TRBV18 and J usage is TRBJ2-6; 9 bases match TRBD1. This CDR3 has 19 amino acids. V shed 3 bases, J shed 0 bases, and the junction held 9 bases outside the gene matches. Per the germline V gene, CDR1 is KGHSH and CDR2 is LQKENI. Here the CDR3 DNA reads TGTGCCAGCTCACCGACCGGGACAGGGACATTCTCTGGGGCCAACGTCCTGACTTTC. Encoded protein: CASSPTGTGTFSGANVLTF.

The V gene is TRBV6-1, the J gene TRBJ2-3, with D tentatively TRBD2 (5 bases). The CDR3 runs to 14 residues. Germline loops: CDR1 MNHNS, CDR2 SASEGT. The germline V and J ends were trimmed by 10 bases and 1 base, with 15 bases remaining between them. The CDR3, as DNA: TGTGCCATCAGCGGCGGGTTGGGCACAGATACGCAGTATTTT. Protein sequence: CAISGGLGTDTQYF.

A few counts support this clone. V and J are TRBV12-5 and TRBJ1-1; D is unresolved. CDR3 size: 11 residues. Germline assignment: CDR1 LGHNT and CDR2 FRNRAP. V gave up 5 bases and J gave up 5 bases, with 6 bases separating them. Here the CDR3 DNA reads TGTGCTAGTGGTCCTTTGACTGAAGCTTTCTTT. Protein sequence: CASGPLTEAFF.

This clone was seen just once. The chain is built from TRBV7-9 and TRBJ1-2, with D perhaps TRBD1 (5 bases). The CDR3 is 13 residues long. Germline assignment: CDR1 SEHNR and CDR2 FQNEAQ (reference sequence). V lost 0 bases and J 4 bases, leaving 6 bases between the germline ends. CDR3 sequence reads: CASSLARVYGYTF. CDR3 nucleotide sequence: TGTGCCAGCAGCTTAGCCAGGGTCTATGGCTACACCTTC.